This TCR beta chain emerged from a study of a mutant IDH1 vaccine in newly diagnosed glioma. Study information: The study gave patients eight vaccinations in weeks 1, 3, 5, 7, 11, 15, 19, 23. Antecedent treatment encompassed radiotherapy, temozolomide, or their combination; the majority received both.

The table lists this clone with a count of one. The antigen is undetermined. The junction had 12 bases not matched to a gene; V was cut back by 7 bases and J by 2 bases. Germline CDR1 is SGHTA and CDR2 is FQGNSA. CDR3 length: 16 residues. The repertoire was sequenced with immunoSEQ multiplex PCR; TCRdb's copy has only in-frame clones and lacks some. The sample yields roughly 50,000 clones, approximately 82% seen once. Time point given: week 5, during vaccination. Every single dose of the vaccine, 300 ug of mutant IDH1 20-mer peptide, came with topical imiquimod. V gene TRBV7-2 combines with J gene TRBJ2-3, with 7 bases fitting TRBD2. The receptor was derived from a woman aged 18-29 years with glioma. Some clones in this sample may be carry-over from other donors' samples. The sample consisted of PBMCs, taken from a glioma patient whose treatment included an IDH1 peptide vaccine. CDR3 coding DNA: TGTGCCAGCACCTTCGGCCGGGGGGTTTCCACAGATACGCAGTATTTT. Translating it yields CASTFGRGVSTDTQYF.